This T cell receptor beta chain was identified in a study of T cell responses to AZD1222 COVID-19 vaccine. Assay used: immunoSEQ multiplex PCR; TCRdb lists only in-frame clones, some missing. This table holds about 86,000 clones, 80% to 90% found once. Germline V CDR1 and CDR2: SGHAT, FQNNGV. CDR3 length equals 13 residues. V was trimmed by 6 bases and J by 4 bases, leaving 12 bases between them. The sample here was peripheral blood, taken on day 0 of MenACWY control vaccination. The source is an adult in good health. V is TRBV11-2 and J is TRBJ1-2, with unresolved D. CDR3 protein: CASSAWALYGYTF. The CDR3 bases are TGTGCCAGCAGTGCTTGGGCCCTCTATGGCTACACCTTC.